These 16 T cell receptor beta chains share one sample of origin, sequenced in a study of cytomegalovirus exposure and HLA in healthy donors. Clones were sequenced by immunoSEQ multiplex PCR, and TCRdb holds only the in-frame ones, with some missing. This sample carries about 340,000 clones, around 86% of them seen once, and the ten largest clones take around 0.84%. The sequenced sample consisted of PBMCs. The receptors derive from a woman aged 18-29 years in good health and CMV-seronegative.

CDR3 DNA: TGTGCCAGCAGTGAAGCGCTTCCGGGACAGGGTGCCTATGGCTACACCTTC. Translating it yields CASSEALPGQGAYGYTF. The chain couples TRBV6-1 to TRBJ1-2, with TRBD1 matching 9 bases. V dropped 0 bases and J dropped 4; count of bases not matched to a gene: 9. CDR1 is MNHNS, CDR2 SASEGT, per germline. The CDR3 spans 17 residues.

This clone was seen only a few times. This chain connects TRBV19 to TRBJ1-1; no reliable D call. CDR1 and CDR2 from the germline V gene are LNHDA and SQIVND (reference sequence). V was shortened by 11 bases and J by 1 base, with 8 bases between the two germline ends. The CDR3 consists of 11 residues. CDR3 loop: CAVRENTEAFF. The CDR3 region has the DNA TGTGCCGTTCGGGAGAACACTGAAGCTTTCTTT.

Turning to this clone: The sample holds other DNA sequences that translate to the same CDR3. The chain couples TRBV29-1 to TRBJ2-7; D is perhaps TRBD1 (5 bases). CDR3 length: 12 residues. The V gene's germline CDR1 is SQVTM and CDR2 ANQGSEA. V was trimmed by 1 base and J by 2 bases, leaving 6 bases between them. CDR3 protein: CSVEVGAYEQYF. The CDR3 DNA reads as TGCAGCGTTGAAGTAGGGGCCTACGAGCAGTACTTC.

The J gene is TRBJ2-1, the V gene TRBV18, with 7 bases aligning to TRBD2. V shed 1 base and J 8 bases; nucleotides not matched to a gene: 11. This CDR3 is 16 amino acids long. Germline V gives CDR1 KGHSH, CDR2 LQKENI. The CDR3 coding sequence is TGTGCCAGCTCACCACTCGGGAGGCAGGGAAGGGATGAGCAGTTCTTC. Translation gives CASSPLGRQGRDEQFF.

This chain links TRBV7-9 with TRBJ1-1; TRBD1 matches at 9 bases. CDR1 and CDR2 (germline): SEHNR, FQNEAQ (reference sequence). The CDR3 sequence is 15 residues long. V trimming: 6 bases; J trimming: 1 base; junction bases outside the gene matches: 6. This CDR3 reads CASSFPGQGNTEAFF. DNA for the CDR3: TGTGCCAGCAGTTTTCCGGGACAGGGGAACACTGAAGCTTTCTTT.

The chain employs TRBV5-1 and TRBJ2-1, with 11 positions matching TRBD2. V dropped 1 base and J dropped 4; count of bases not matched to a gene: 7. CDR1 is SGHRS, CDR2 YFSETQ, per germline. This CDR3 is 17 amino acids long. The CDR3 DNA reads as TGCGCCAGCAGCTTGTTTTCGGGACTAGCGGATTACAATGAGCAGTTCTTC. Amino acid sequence: CASSLFSGLADYNEQFF. Combining the CDR3 with reference TRBV5-1 and TRBJ2-1 gives the whole variable domain KAGVTQTPRYLIKTRGQQVTLSCSPISGHRSVSWYQQTPGQGLQFLFEYFSETQRNKGNFPGRFSGRQFSNSRSEMNVSTLELGDSALYLCASSLFSGLADYNEQFFGPGTRLTVL.

The V call is TRBV30, the J call TRBJ1-1; tentatively, D is TRBD1 (6 bases). Deletions cut 4 bases from V and 0 bases from J, with 12 bases between. The CDR3 totals 14 residues. The germline V gene encodes CDR1 GTSNPN and CDR2 SVGIG (reference sequence). This CDR3 is CAWTQGHMNTEAFF. The DNA of the CDR3 is TGTGCCTGGACCCAGGGGCACATGAACACTGAAGCTTTCTTT.

This chain uses TRBV7-2 with TRBJ2-1; D possibly corresponds to TRBD2 (5 bases). With 3 bases removed from V and 5 bases from J, the gap between germline ends came to 14 bases. This CDR3 region has 15 residues. CDR1 and CDR2 from the germline V gene are SGHTA and FQGNSA. The CDR3 here is CASSLIQLDNNEQFF. DNA of the CDR3: TGTGCCAGCAGCTTGATCCAACTAGACAACAATGAGCAGTTCTTC.

This clone showed up just once. V usage is TRBV2 and J usage is TRBJ1-3; unclear D gene. Germline V gene sequence: CDR1 SNHLY, CDR2 FYNNEI. V lost 8 bases, J lost 2 bases, and 13 bases lay in between. The length of the CDR3 is 14 residues. CDR3 nucleotide sequence: TGTGCCAGCGAGGCCGTAGCAACTGGAAACACCATATATTTT. It codes for CASEAVATGNTIYF.

The V and J genes are TRBV18 and TRBJ1-4; 7 nucleotides agree with TRBD1. Germline CDR1 and CDR2: KGHSH and LQKENI. V lost 2 bases and J lost 5; bases outside the gene matches: 5. This CDR3 contains 15 residues. The CDR3 sequence is CASSPGGQRNEKLFF. Written as DNA, the CDR3 is TGTGCCAGCTCACCAGGGGGACAGCGAAATGAAAAACTGTTTTTT.

In DNA, the CDR3 is TGCGCCAGCAGCTTGGGAGGGGGACGTATGAACACTGAAGCTTTCTTT. Its translation is CASSLGGGRMNTEAFF. The gene calls are TRBV5-1 and TRBJ1-1; a possible D gene is TRBD1 (6 bases). The CDR3 contains 16 residues. Germline CDR1 SGHRS, CDR2 YFSETQ. V gave up 0 bases and J gave up 0 bases, with 12 bases separating them.

V and J are TRBV6-6 and TRBJ2-4; TRBD1 might be the D (6 bases). The CDR3 extends over 15 amino acids. CDR1 and CDR2 from the germline V gene are MNHNY and SVGAGI (reference sequence). V was shortened by 6 bases and J by 0 bases, with 12 bases between the two germline ends. CDR3 sequence (DNA): TGTGCCAGCAGCGGACAGCAACTAGCCAAAAACATTCAGTACTTC. Translated, it gives CASSGQQLAKNIQYF.

The chain is built from TRBV28 and TRBJ1-1; 8 bases match TRBD1. CDR3 length: 15 residues. With V trimmed by 7 bases and J by 5 bases, 12 bases remained unmatched. Germline CDR1 and CDR2: MDHEN and SYDVKM. CDR3 sequence (DNA): TGTGCCAGCACCAGTACAGGGGGGATGAGAACTGAAGCTTTCTTT. This gives the protein CASTSTGGMRTEAFF.

J is TRBJ1-2 and V is TRBV6-5, with TRBD1 matching 9 bases. The CDR3 is 14 residues long. Losses at the gene ends were 5 bases for V and 4 bases for J; bases not matched to a gene: 5. Germline assignment: CDR1 MNHEY and CDR2 SVGAGI. The CDR3 coding sequence is TGTGCCAGCAGTCCCGGACAGGGGACCTATGGCTACACCTTC. Its protein is CASSPGQGTYGYTF.

The rearrangement uses TRBV13 and TRBJ1-2; the match to TRBD1 covers 11 bases. With 3 bases clipped from V and 8 bases from J, the junction kept 8 bases outside the gene matches. The CDR3 sequence is 15 residues long. Germline V gives CDR1 PRHDT, CDR2 FYEKMQ (reference sequence). CDR3 region: CASSFSGTGGQGYTF. The DNA for the CDR3 is TGTGCCAGCAGCTTCTCCGGGACAGGGGGGCAGGGCTACACCTTC.

The V gene is TRBV6-5, the J gene TRBJ2-7, with 8 positions matching TRBD1. After removal of 5 bases from V and 0 bases from J, the junction contained 3 bases not matched to a gene. The CDR3 runs to 14 residues. The germline gives CDR1 MNHEY, CDR2 SVGAGI. The CDR3 region is CASSRTGLSYEQYF. CDR3 coding DNA: TGTGCCAGCAGTCGGACAGGGCTCTCCTACGAGCAGTACTTC.